Presented here are 5 T cell receptor beta chains from one specimen sequenced in a study of blood T cell repertoires in COVID-19. TCRdb's table, derived via immunoSEQ multiplex PCR, lists solely in-frame clones and lacks some. The sample shows about 90,000 clones, approximately 80% of them seen only once. Sequenced material: peripheral blood. These receptors all come from a human donor in a cohort sampled during active COVID-19.

The gene calls are TRBV19 and TRBJ2-7, with 7 nucleotides matching TRBD1. The V and J ends lost 4 bases and 0 bases, in that order; junction bases with no gene match: 0. This CDR3 is built from 13 residues. Germline assignment: CDR1 LNHDA and CDR2 SQIVND (reference sequence). CDR3 region: CASSTGGSYEQYF. The CDR3 DNA reads as TGTGCCAGTAGTACAGGGGGCTCCTACGAGCAGTACTTC.

This rearrangement joins TRBV9 to TRBJ2-1; D perhaps matches TRBD1 (5 bases). Germline V gives CDR1 SGDLS, CDR2 YYNGEE. This CDR3 has 15 residues. Trimming left V 3 bases short and J 6 bases short, with 16 bases between. As DNA, the CDR3 is TGTGCCAGCAGCGCTTTATCAGGGTTGGCCAATGAGCAGTTCTTC. Its translation: CASSALSGLANEQFF.

CDR3 sequence reads: CASSLWFGDRSYEQYF. CDR3 DNA: TGTGCCAGCAGCTTGTGGTTCGGGGATAGGTCCTACGAGCAGTACTTC. The genes are TRBV5-6 and TRBJ2-7; TRBD2 is a possible D gene (5 bases). The V end lost 1 base, the J end lost 1 base, and 15 bases lay between the germline ends. CDR1 and CDR2 from the germline V gene are SGHDT and YYEEEE. CDR3 length: 16 amino acids.

V is TRBV7-9 and J is TRBJ2-2; TRBD1 aligns across 11 bases. The CDR3 spans 17 residues. Germline V gives CDR1 SEHNR, CDR2 FQNEAQ (reference sequence). The ends lost 6 bases at V and 5 bases at J; junction bases unmatched: 11. CDR3 loop: CASRHQSGQGATGELFF. In nucleotides, the CDR3 is TGTGCCAGCAGACACCAATCTGGACAGGGGGCGACCGGGGAGCTGTTTTTT.

The chain links TRBV5-5 to TRBJ2-7, with 9 nucleotides matching TRBD1. Germline V gene lookup returns CDR1 SGHKS and CDR2 YYEKEE (reference sequence). CDR3 length: 14 amino acids. V lost 6 bases and J lost 4; bases outside the gene matches: 8. The CDR3 nucleotides read TGTGCCAGCACCCCCGGGACAGGGCAATACGAGCAGTACTTC. It codes for CASTPGTGQYEQYF.